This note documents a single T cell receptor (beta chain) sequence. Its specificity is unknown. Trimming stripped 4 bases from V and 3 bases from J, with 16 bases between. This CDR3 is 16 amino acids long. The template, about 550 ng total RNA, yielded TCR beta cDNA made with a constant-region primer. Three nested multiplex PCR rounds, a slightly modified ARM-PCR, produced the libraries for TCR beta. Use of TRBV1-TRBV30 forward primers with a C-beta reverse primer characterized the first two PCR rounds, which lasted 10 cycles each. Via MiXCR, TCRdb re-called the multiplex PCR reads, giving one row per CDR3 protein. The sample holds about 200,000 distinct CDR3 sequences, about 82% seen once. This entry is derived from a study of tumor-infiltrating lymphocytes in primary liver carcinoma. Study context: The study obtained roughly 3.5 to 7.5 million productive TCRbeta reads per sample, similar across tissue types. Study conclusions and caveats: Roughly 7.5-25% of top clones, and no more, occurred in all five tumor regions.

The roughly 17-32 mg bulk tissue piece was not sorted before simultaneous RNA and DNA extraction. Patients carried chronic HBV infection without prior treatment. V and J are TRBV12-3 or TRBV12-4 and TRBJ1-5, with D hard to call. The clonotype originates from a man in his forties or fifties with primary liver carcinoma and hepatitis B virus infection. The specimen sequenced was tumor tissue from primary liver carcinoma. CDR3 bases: TGTGCCAGCAGTTCCTCGGGATACGTTAACAATCAGCCCCAGCATTTT. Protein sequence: CASSSSGYVNNQPQHF.